This T cell receptor beta chain was documented in a study of T cell changes during pregnancy in multiple sclerosis. Assay: immunoSEQ multiplex PCR; the TCRdb copy retains only in-frame clones and omits some. The sample has over 65,000 clones, roughly nine tenths seen once. Germline trimming cut 7 bases from V and 4 bases from J; bases unmatched to any gene: 9. Germline lookup yields CDR1 SGHRS and CDR2 YFSETQ. This CDR3 is built from 16 residues. This TCR came from a female donor with multiple sclerosis, enrolled in a pregnancy study. This sequence joins TRBV5-1 and TRBJ2-2; TRBD2 agrees at 11 bases. The source material was peripheral blood, sampled in the first trimester of pregnancy. The DNA for the CDR3 is TGCGCCAGCGAATCTAGCGGGAGGCCGGGCACCGGGGAGCTGTTTTTT. It encodes CASESSGRPGTGELFF. Variable domain in full (rest from reference TRBV5-1 and TRBJ2-2): KAGVTQTPRYLIKTRGQQVTLSCSPISGHRSVSWYQQTPGQGLQFLFEYFSETQRNKGNFPGRFSGRQFSNSRSEMNVSTLELGDSALYLCASESSGRPGTGELFFGEGSRLTVL.